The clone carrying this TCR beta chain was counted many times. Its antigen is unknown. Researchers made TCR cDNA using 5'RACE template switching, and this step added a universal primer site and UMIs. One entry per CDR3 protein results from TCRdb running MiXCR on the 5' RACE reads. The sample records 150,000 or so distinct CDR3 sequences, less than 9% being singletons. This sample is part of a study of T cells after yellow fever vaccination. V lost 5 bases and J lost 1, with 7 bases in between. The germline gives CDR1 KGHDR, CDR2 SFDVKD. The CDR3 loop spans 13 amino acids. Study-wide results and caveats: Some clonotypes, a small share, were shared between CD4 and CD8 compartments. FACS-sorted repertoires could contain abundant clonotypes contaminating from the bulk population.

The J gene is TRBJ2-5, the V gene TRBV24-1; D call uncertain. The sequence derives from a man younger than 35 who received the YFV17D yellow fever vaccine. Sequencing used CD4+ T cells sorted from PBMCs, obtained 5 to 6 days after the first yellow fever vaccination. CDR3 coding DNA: TGTGCCACCAGTGGGACCTTCCAAGAGACCCAGTACTTC. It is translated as CATSGTFQETQYF.